Reported below is one TCR beta chain. The identical CDR3 is also encoded by other nucleotide sequences in the sample. This sample was taken from a study of blood T cell repertoires in COVID-19. Study information: PBMCs, B-cell-depleted T cells, or T cells provided the cDNA or gDNA that made up the material.

Germline-derived CDR1 and CDR2 are SNHLY and FYNNEI. Trimming took 6 bases from V and 3 from J; bases not matched to a gene: 7. The CDR3 is 14 amino acids. The authors' processing: How many nucleated cells were present was estimated from reference gene primer amplification. The method was immunoSEQ multiplex PCR; TCRdb's version includes in-frame clones alone and lacks a portion of them. The V and J calls and clone size come from that table; D and trimming were worked out from the DNA. The table records a few hundred thousand clones, 80% to 90% of them present only once. This TCR came from a woman between 45 and 65 years old with acute or convalescent COVID-19. Sequenced: peripheral blood. V and J are TRBV2 and TRBJ2-7; TRBD2 matches 8 bases. The CDR3 spells CASSGLAGNYEQYF. The CDR3 nucleotides read TGTGCCAGCAGCGGACTAGCCGGGAACTACGAGCAGTACTTC.